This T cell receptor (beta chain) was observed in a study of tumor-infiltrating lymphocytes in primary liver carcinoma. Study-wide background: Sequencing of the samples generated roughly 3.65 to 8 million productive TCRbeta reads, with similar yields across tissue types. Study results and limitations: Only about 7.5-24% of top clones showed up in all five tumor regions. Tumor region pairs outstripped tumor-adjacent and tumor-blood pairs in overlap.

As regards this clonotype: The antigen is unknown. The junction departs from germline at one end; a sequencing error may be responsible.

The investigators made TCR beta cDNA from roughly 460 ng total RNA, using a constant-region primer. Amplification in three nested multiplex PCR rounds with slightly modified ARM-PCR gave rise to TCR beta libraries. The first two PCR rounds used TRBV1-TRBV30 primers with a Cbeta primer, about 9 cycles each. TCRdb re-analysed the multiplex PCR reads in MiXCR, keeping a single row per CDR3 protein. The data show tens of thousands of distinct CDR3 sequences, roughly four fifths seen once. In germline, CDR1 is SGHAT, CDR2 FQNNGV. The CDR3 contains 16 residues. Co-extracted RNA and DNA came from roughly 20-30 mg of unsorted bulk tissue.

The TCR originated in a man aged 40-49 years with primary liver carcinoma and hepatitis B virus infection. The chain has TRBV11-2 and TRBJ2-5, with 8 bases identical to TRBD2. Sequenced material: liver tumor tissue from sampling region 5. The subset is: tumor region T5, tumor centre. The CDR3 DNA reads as TGTACCAACAGTCAAACTCCTGGCGGGGGGAAAGACACCCAGTACTTC. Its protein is CTNSQTPGGGKDTQYF. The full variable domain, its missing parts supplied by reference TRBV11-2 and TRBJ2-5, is EAGVAQSPRYKIIEKRQSVAFWCNPISGHATLYWYQQILGQGPKLLIQFQNNGVVDDSQLPKDRFSAERLKGVDSTLKIQPAKLEDSAVYLCTNSQTPGGGKDTQYFGPGTRLLVL.